One and the same sample provided the 8 T cell receptor beta chains below, sequenced in a study of T cell changes during pregnancy in multiple sclerosis. The repertoire was sequenced with immunoSEQ multiplex PCR; TCRdb's copy has only in-frame clones and lacks some. The data hold roughly 42,000 clones, with 90% observed a single time. The starting material was CD8+ T cells from peripheral blood mononuclear cells, obtained in the third trimester of pregnancy. Every receptor here comes from a female donor with multiple sclerosis, enrolled in a pregnancy study.

The gene calls are TRBV5-4 and TRBJ2-5, with D maybe TRBD2 (6 bases). Trimming left V 4 bases short and J 2 bases short, with 12 bases between. The CDR3 spans 14 residues. Looked up from germline, CDR1 is SGHNT and CDR2 is YYREEE (reference sequence). CDR3 sequence reads: CASSPRLEQETQYF. CDR3 bases: TGTGCCAGCAGCCCCCGACTAGAACAAGAGACCCAGTACTTC.

V usage is TRBV4-1 and J usage is TRBJ2-1, with a weak D call TRBD2 (5 bases). Germline values: CDR1 MGHRA, CDR2 YSYEKL. The V gene lost 1 base and the J gene lost 7 bases, with 11 bases spanning the gap. This CDR3 is 14 amino acids long. Here the CDR3 reads CASSQGTGLNEQFF. In DNA form, the CDR3 reads TGCGCCAGCAGCCAAGGGACCGGACTGAATGAGCAGTTCTTC.

This clone is medium-sized by share. The chain joins TRBV19 to TRBJ1-5; D ambiguous. The CDR3 extends over 15 amino acids. Germline values: CDR1 LNHDA, CDR2 SQIVND (reference sequence). V dropped 7 bases and J dropped 0 bases, with 13 bases sitting between them. This CDR3 reads CASNDGGSSNQPQHF. In DNA form, the CDR3 reads TGTGCCAGTAATGACGGCGGAAGTAGCAATCAGCCCCAGCATTTT.

The gene calls are TRBV9 and TRBJ2-7; the D gene is possibly TRBD2 (6 bases). Germline-derived CDR1 and CDR2 are SGDLS and YYNGEE. V gave up 0 bases and J gave up 2 bases, with 12 bases separating them. The CDR3 is made up of 15 amino acids. The CDR3 sequence: CASSVGKAGTYEQYF. The CDR3 nucleotides read TGTGCCAGCAGCGTAGGGAAGGCGGGAACCTACGAGCAGTACTTC.

This clone came up once. The V call is TRBV25-1, the J call TRBJ2-7; D uncertain. The V and J ends lost 1 base and 3 bases respectively, with 7 bases between them. CDR1 is MGHDK, CDR2 SYGVNS, per germline. The CDR3 has 13 amino acids. CDR3 bases: TGTGCCAGCAGTGAATGGCAATTCTACGAGCAGTACTTC. It translates to CASSEWQFYEQYF.

This chain joins TRBV2 and TRBJ2-2; the match to TRBD1 covers 8 bases. This CDR3 is built from 18 residues. V shed 0 bases, J shed 2 bases, and the junction held 8 bases outside the gene matches. Germline-derived CDR1 and CDR2 are SNHLY and FYNNEI. The CDR3 protein is CASSEADGDRLNTGELFF. CDR3 DNA sequence: TGTGCCAGCAGTGAAGCTGACGGGGACAGGTTAAACACCGGGGAGCTGTTTTTT.

The chain combines TRBV13 with TRBJ1-1; D remains unclear. The V gene's germline CDR1 is PRHDT and CDR2 FYEKMQ (reference sequence). This CDR3 contains 12 residues. Trimming shortened V by 4 bases and J by 11 bases, and 14 bases separated the two germline ends. For the CDR3, the DNA is TGTGCCAGCAGCTCCGGGATCACTGTCGCTTTCTTT. It is translated as CASSSGITVAFF.

The chain links TRBV5-6 to TRBJ1-2; 8 bases fit TRBD1. This CDR3 is 14 amino acids long. CDR1 SGHDT and CDR2 YYEEEE come from the germline V gene. The V gene end was trimmed by 2 bases and the J gene end by 4 bases; junction bases not matched to a gene: 4. The DNA of the CDR3 is TGTGCCAGCAGCTTCACAGGGGGTAGCTATGGCTACACCTTC. It translates to CASSFTGGSYGYTF.